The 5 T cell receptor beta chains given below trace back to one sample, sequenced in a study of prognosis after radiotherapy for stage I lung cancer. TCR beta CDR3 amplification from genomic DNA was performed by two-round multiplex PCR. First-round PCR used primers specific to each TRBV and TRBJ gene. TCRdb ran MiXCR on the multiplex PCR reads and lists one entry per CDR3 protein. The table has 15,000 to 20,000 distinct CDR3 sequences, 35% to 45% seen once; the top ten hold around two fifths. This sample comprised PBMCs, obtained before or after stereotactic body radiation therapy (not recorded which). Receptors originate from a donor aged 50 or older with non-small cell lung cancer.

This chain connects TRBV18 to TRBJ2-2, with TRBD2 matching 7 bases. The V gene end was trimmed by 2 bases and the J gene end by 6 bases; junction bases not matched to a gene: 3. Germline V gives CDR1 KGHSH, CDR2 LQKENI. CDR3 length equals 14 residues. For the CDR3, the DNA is TGTGCCAGCTCACCAGCGGGGGAGGCCGGGGAGCTGTTTTTT. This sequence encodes CASSPAGEAGELFF. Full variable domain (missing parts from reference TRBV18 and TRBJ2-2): NAGVMQNPRHLVRRRGQEARLRCSPMKGHSHVYWYRQLPEEGLKFMVYLQKENIIDESGMPKERFSAEFPKEGPSILRIQQVVRGDSAAYFCASSPAGEAGELFFGEGSRLTVL.

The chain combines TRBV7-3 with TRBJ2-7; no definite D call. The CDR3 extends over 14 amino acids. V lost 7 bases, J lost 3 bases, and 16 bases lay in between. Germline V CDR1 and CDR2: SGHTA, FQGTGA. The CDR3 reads CASTRLSGDYEQYF. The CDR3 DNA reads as TGTGCCAGCACCCGCCTTTCAGGAGACTACGAGCAGTACTTC.

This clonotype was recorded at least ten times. The CDR3 reads CASSTGTSGGIDTQYF. In nucleotides, the CDR3 is TGCGCCAGCAGCACCGGGACTAGCGGGGGAATAGATACGCAGTATTTT. The rearrangement uses TRBV5-1 and TRBJ2-3; 14 bases are shared with TRBD2. The CDR3 has 16 residues. V lost 4 bases and J lost 5; bases outside the gene matches: 6. Per the germline V gene, CDR1 is SGHRS and CDR2 is YFSETQ.

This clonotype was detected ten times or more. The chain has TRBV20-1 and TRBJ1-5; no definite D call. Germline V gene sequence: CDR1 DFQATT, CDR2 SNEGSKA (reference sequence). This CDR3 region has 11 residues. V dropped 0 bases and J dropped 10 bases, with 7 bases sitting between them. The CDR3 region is CSARDGGPQHF. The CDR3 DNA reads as TGCAGTGCTAGAGACGGAGGCCCCCAGCATTTT.

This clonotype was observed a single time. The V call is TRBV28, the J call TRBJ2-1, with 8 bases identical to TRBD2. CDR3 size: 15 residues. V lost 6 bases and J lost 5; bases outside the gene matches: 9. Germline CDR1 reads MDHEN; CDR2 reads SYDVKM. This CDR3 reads CASSFQRERNNEQFF. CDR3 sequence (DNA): TGTGCCAGCAGCTTCCAGCGGGAGAGGAACAATGAGCAGTTCTTC. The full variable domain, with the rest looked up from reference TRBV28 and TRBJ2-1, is DVKVTQSSRYLVKRTGEKVFLECVQDMDHENMFWYRQDPGLGLRLIYFSYDVKMKEKGDIPEGYSVSREKKERFSLILESASTNQTSMYLCASSFQRERNNEQFFGPGTRLTVL.